This TCR beta chain was found in a study of T cell repertoires in cytomegalovirus infection. Study-level background: Recently identified HLA-C-restricted CMV epitopes and well-studied HLA-B-restricted CMV epitopes were used by the study.

TCRdb reprocessed the reads via MiXCR and lists one record per CDR3 protein. The table records 450,000 to 650,000 distinct CDR3 sequences, roughly 43% of them present only once. Study-wide points: Dominant in the ex vivo response were TCR beta clonotypes restricted by HLA-C and specific for CMV. People with CMV and the relevant HLA were identified by cumulative public TCR beta family frequency.

Germline CDR1 reads SGDLS; CDR2 reads YYNGEE. The CDR3 is made up of 14 amino acids. J was trimmed by 9 bases and V by 8 bases; bases with no gene match: 11. As to this clonotype: Its specificity is not known.

The sample here was cultured PBMCs, taken from culture after CMV antigen stimulation. The chain couples TRBV9 to TRBJ1-6, with TRBD1 matching 7 bases. The source is a human donor in good health (CMV status not recorded). Some clones in this sample may be carry-over from other donors' samples. In DNA, the CDR3 is TGTGCCAGTCAGAAGGGGGCAAGTAGTTCACCCCTCCACTTT. Protein product: CASQKGASSSPLHF.